This record concerns one TCR beta chain sequence. The antigen is not known. The sample comes from a study of CD8+CD57+ T cells in acquired aplastic anemia. The overall study: Average DNA yield from sorted CD4+ and CD8+ cells was approximately 3.2 ug. Read counts for CD4+ cells (from healthy donors) averaged about 10.8 million.

Study-wide results and limits: Patients and controls were not found to differ significantly in CD8+ Simpson's diversity. Patients and controls had in common 25 to 30 CD8+ CDR3 sequences.

Germline lookup yields CDR1 SGHTA and CDR2 FQGTGA. The CDR3 has 13 residues. Losses at the gene ends were 4 bases for V and 6 bases for J; bases not matched to a gene: 1. CDR3 and TCR beta VDJ profiling relied on genomic DNA as the template. TCRdb ran MiXCR on the reads and lists one entry per CDR3 protein. The sample lists roughly 200,000 distinct CDR3 sequences, 60% to 65% occurring once. The clonotype originates from a human donor in good health. The rearrangement uses TRBV7-3 and TRBJ2-2; 8 nucleotides align to TRBD1. The sample taken for sequencing was sorted CD4+, CD8+, or CD8+CD57+ T cells (not recorded which) from PBMCs. The CDR3 nucleotides read TGTGCCAGCAGCTCGACAGGGGCCGGGGAGCTGTTTTTT. Translation: CASSSTGAGELFF.